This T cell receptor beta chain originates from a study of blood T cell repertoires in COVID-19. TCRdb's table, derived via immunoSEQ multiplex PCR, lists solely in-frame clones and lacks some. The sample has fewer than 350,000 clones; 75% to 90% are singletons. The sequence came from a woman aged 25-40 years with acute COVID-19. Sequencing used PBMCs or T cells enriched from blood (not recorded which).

Written as DNA, the CDR3 is TGTGCCAGTAGTCCCCGTGGGGGGGCTGAAGCTTTCTTT. Its translation: CASSPRGGAEAFF. The chain links TRBV19 to TRBJ1-1; tentative D call: TRBD1 (5 bases). Germline values: CDR1 LNHDA, CDR2 SQIVND (reference sequence). V gave up 5 bases and J gave up 6 bases, with 13 bases separating them. This CDR3 has 13 residues.